This entry features one T cell receptor beta chain sequence. Antigen unknown. The V gene's germline CDR1 is SGHRS and CDR2 YFSETQ. V trimming: 5 bases; J trimming: 5 bases; junction bases outside the gene matches: 13. The CDR3 has 15 residues. Sequencing used immunoSEQ multiplex PCR; TCRdb keeps in-frame clones, though not all of them. The repertoire consists of 100,000 or so clones, with about 94% occurring once and the leading ten covering about 0.16%. This record belongs to a study of siplizumab effects on memory and regulatory T cells. Study outcomes and limitations: Memory cells that were CD4+ and unstimulated gave rise to alloreactive sequences, which siplizumab significantly reduced.

The receptor was isolated from a human donor in good health. The material sequenced was non-Treg CD4+ T cells sorted from blood. The V gene is TRBV5-1, the J gene TRBJ2-7; TRBD1 agrees at 7 bases. CDR3 sequence: CASRRSTQGPDEQYF. The CDR3 DNA reads TGCGCCAGCAGACGTAGTACACAGGGGCCGGACGAGCAGTACTTC.